What follows is one T cell receptor beta chain and its context. Its matching antigen is unknown. The data were taken from a study of CD8 T cells in ankylosing spondylitis. Whole-study results and caveats: Disease-linked clones reportedly showed significant enrichment in matched ankylosing spondylitis synovial fluid. Disease-linked clones had a CD8+ phenotype and relatively low frequency in peripheral blood. Apparently characteristic of ankylosing spondylitis blood was a TCR beta motif (roughly eight highly homologous variants).

Libraries of TCR beta came from quantitative 5'-RACE with molecular barcodes. TCRdb reprocessed the 5' RACE reads with MiXCR, giving one entry per CDR3 protein. The top ten clones hold approximately 3.5% of a sample with about 500,000 distinct CDR3 sequences, approximately 5% of them seen once. Looked up from germline, CDR1 is KGHSH and CDR2 is LQKENI. There are 15 residues in the CDR3. With V trimmed by 3 bases and J by 5 bases, 4 bases remained unmatched. Material for sequencing was blood, either unsorted or a sorted T cell fraction (not recorded which). The source is a male donor with ankylosing spondylitis. The chain couples TRBV18 to TRBJ2-1, with 10 bases identical to TRBD2. The CDR3 spells CASSPGTSANNEQFF. CDR3 DNA sequence: TGTGCCAGCTCACCCGGGACTAGCGCCAACAATGAGCAGTTCTTC. Supplemented by reference TRBV18 and TRBJ2-1, the full variable domain reads NAGVMQNPRHLVRRRGQEARLRCSPMKGHSHVYWYRQLPEEGLKFMVYLQKENIIDESGMPKERFSAEFPKEGPSILRIQQVVRGDSAAYFCASSPGTSANNEQFFGPGTRLTVL.